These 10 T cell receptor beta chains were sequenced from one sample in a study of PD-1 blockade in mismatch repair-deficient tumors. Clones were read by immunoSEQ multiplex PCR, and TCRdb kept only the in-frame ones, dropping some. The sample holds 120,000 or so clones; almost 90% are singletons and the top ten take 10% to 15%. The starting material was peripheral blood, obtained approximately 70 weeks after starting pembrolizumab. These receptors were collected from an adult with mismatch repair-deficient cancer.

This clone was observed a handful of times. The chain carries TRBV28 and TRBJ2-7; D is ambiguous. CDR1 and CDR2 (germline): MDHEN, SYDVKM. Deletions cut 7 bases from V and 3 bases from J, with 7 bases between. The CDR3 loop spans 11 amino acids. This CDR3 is CASNSNYEQYF. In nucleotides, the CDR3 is TGTGCCAGCAATTCAAACTACGAGCAGTACTTC.

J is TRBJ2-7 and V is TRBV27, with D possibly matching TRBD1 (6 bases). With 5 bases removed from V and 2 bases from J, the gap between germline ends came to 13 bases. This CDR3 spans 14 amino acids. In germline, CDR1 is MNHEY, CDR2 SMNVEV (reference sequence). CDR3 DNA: TGTGCCAGCAGTATCTCGGGGACAACCTACGAGCAGTACTTC. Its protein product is CASSISGTTYEQYF.

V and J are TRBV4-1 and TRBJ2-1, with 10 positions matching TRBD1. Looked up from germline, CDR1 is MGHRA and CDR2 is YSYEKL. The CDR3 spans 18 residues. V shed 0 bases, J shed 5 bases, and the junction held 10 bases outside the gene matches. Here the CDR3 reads CASSQDGRWTGGNNEQFF. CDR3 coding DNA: TGCGCCAGCAGCCAAGATGGCCGCTGGACAGGGGGTAACAATGAGCAGTTCTTC.

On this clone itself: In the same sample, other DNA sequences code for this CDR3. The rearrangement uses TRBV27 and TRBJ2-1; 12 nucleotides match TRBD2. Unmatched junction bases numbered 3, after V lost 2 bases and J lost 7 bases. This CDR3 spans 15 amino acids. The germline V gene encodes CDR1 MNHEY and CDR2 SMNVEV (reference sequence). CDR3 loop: CASSLGLAGGNEQFF. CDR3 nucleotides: TGTGCCAGCAGTTTAGGGCTAGCGGGGGGGAATGAGCAGTTCTTC.

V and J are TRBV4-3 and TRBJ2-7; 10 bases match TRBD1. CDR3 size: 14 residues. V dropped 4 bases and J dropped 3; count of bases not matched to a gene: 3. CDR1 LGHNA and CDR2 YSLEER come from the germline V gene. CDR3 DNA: TGCGCCAGCAGCCTAGGACAGGGGGACTACGAGCAGTACTTC. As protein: CASSLGQGDYEQYF.

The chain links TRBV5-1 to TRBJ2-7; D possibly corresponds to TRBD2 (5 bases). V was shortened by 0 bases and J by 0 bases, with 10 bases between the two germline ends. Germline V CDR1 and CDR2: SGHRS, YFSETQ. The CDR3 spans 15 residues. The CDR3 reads CASSLVAGSSYEQYF. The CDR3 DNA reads TGCGCCAGCAGCTTGGTGGCTGGGAGCTCCTACGAGCAGTACTTC.

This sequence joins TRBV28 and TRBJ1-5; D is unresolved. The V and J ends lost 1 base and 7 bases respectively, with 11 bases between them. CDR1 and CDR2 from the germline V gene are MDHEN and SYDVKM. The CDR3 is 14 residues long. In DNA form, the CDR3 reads TGTGCCAGCAGTTTATCACTCCCCAGCCAGCCCCAGCATTTT. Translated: CASSLSLPSQPQHF.

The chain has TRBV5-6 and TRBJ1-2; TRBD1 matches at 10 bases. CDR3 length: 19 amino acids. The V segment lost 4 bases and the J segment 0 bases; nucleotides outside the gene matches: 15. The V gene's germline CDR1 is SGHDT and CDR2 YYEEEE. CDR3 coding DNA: TGTGCCAGCAGCGTGGATATTCCAGACAGGGGGCCAACTAACTATGGCTACACCTTC. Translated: CASSVDIPDRGPTNYGYTF.

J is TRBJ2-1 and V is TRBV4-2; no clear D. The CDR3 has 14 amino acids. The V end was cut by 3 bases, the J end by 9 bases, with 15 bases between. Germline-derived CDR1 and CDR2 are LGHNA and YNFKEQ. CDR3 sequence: CASSQLVTTLEQFF. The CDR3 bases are TGTGCCAGCAGCCAGCTGGTCACAACGCTTGAGCAGTTCTTC.

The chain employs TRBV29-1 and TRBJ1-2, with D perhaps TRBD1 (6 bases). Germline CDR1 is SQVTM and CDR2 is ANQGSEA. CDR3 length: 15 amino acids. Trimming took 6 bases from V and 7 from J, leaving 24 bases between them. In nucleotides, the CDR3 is TGCAGCGTAGACGACGCTAAGGGGGGCAGCGGTGGCTACACCTTC. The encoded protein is CSVDDAKGGSGGYTF.